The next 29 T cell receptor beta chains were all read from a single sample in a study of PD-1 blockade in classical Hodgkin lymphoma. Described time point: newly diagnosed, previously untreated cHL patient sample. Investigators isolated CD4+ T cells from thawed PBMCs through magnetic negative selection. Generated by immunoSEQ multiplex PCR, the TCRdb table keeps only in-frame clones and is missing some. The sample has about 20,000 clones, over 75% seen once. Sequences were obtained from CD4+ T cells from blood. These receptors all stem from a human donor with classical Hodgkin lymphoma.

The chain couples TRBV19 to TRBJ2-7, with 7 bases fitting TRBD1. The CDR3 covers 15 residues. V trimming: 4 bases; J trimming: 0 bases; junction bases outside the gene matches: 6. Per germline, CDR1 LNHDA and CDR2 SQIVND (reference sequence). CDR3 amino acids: CASSKVWDSSYEQYF. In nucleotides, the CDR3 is TGTGCCAGTAGTAAAGTGTGGGACAGCTCCTACGAGCAGTACTTC.

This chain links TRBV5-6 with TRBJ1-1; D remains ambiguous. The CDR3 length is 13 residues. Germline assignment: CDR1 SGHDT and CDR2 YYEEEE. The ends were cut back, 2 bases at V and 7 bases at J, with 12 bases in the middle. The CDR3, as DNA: TGTGCCAGCAGCTTCTCCCCACAGCTTGAAGCTTTCTTT. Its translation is CASSFSPQLEAFF.

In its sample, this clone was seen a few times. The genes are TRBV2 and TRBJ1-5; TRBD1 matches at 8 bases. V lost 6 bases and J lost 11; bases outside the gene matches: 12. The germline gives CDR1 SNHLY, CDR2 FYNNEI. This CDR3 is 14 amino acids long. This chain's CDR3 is CASRVTGAAGSQHF. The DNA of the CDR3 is TGTGCCAGCAGGGTGACAGGGGCTGCAGGATCCCAGCATTTT.

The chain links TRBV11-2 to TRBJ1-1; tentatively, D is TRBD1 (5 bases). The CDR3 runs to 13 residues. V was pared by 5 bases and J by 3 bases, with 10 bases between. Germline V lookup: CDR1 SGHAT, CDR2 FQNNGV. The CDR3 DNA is TGTGCCAGCAGCCAAGACAGCGACACTGAAGCTTTCTTT. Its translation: CASSQDSDTEAFF. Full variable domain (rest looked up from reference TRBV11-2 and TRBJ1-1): EAGVAQSPRYKIIEKRQSVAFWCNPISGHATLYWYQQILGQGPKLLIQFQNNGVVDDSQLPKDRFSAERLKGVDSTLKIQPAKLEDSAVYLCASSQDSDTEAFFGQGTRLTVV.

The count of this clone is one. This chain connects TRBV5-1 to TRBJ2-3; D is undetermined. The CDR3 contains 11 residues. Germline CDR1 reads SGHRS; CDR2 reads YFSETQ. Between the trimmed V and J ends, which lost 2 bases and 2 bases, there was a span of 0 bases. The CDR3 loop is CASSFTDTQYF. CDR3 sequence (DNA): TGCGCCAGCAGCTTCACAGATACGCAGTATTTT.

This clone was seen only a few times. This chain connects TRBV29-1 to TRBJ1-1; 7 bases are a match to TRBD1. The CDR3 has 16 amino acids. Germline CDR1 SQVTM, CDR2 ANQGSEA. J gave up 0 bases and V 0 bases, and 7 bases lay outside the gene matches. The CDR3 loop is CSVEDQGESMNTEAFF. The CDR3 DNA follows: TGCAGCGTTGAAGATCAGGGGGAGAGCATGAACACTGAAGCTTTCTTT.

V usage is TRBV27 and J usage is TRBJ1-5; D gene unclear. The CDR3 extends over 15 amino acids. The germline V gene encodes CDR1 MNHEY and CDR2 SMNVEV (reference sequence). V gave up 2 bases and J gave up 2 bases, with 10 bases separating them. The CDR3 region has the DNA TGTGCCAGCAGTTTAACGGGTCGGGGCAATCAGCCCCAGCATTTT. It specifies CASSLTGRGNQPQHF.

The CDR3 bases are TGTGCCAGCAGCGTAGGGGGGTTCCCGCCGTATGGCTACACCTTC. Translating gives CASSVGGFPPYGYTF. The chain uses TRBV9 and TRBJ1-2; tentatively, D is TRBD1 (5 bases). Germline assignment: CDR1 SGDLS and CDR2 YYNGEE. This CDR3 has 15 residues. V was cut by 0 bases and J by 5 bases, with 14 bases left in between.

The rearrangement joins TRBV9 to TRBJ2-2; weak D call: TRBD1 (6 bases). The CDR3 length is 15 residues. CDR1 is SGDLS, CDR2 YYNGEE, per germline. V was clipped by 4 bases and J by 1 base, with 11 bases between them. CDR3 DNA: TGTGCCAGCAGCTCCGGGACACTGAACACCGGGGAGCTGTTTTTT. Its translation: CASSSGTLNTGELFF.

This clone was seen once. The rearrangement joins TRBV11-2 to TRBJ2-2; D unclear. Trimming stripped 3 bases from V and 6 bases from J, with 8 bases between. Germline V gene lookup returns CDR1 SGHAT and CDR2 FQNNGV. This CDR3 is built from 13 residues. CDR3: CASSFIYPGELFF. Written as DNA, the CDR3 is TGTGCCAGCAGCTTTATATATCCCGGGGAGCTGTTTTTT.

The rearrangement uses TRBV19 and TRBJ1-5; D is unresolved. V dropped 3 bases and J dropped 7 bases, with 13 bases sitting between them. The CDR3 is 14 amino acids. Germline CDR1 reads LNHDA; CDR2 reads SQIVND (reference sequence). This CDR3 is CASSISSGFQPQHF. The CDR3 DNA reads TGTGCCAGTAGTATTTCGTCGGGGTTCCAGCCCCAGCATTTT. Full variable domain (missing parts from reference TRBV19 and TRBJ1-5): DGGITQSPKYLFRKEGQNVTLSCEQNLNHDAMYWYRQDPGQGLRLIYYSQIVNDFQKGDIAEGYSVSREKKESFPLTVTSAQKNPTAFYLCASSISSGFQPQHFGDGTRLSIL.

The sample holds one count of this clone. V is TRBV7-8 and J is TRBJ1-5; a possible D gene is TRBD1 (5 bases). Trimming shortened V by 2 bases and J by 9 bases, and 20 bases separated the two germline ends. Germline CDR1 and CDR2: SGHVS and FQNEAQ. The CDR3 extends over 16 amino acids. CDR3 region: CASSLPDFRGPGPQHF. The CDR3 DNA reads TGTGCCAGCAGCTTACCCGATTTTAGGGGCCCAGGGCCCCAGCATTTT.

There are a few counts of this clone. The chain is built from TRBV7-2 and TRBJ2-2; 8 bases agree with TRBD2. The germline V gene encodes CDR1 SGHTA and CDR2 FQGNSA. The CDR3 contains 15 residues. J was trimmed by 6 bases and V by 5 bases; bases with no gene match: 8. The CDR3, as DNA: TGTGCCAGCAGCCCGGGACTAGGGGCATCCGGGGAGCTGTTTTTT. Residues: CASSPGLGASGELFF. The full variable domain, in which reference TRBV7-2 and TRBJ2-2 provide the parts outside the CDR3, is GAGVSQSPSNKVTEKGKDVELRCDPISGHTALYWYRQSLGQGLEFLIYFQGNSAPDKSGLPSDRFSAERTGGSVSTLTIQRTQQEDSAVYLCASSPGLGASGELFFGEGSRLTVL.

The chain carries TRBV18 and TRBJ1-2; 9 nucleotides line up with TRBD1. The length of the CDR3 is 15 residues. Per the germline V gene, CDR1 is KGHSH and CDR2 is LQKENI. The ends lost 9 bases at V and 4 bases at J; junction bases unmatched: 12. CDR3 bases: TGTGCCAGTTCCAATCGAGACAGGGGGTTCTATGGCTACACCTTC. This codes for CASSNRDRGFYGYTF. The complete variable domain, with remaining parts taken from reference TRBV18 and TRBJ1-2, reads NAGVMQNPRHLVRRRGQEARLRCSPMKGHSHVYWYRQLPEEGLKFMVYLQKENIIDESGMPKERFSAEFPKEGPSILRIQQVVRGDSAAYFCASSNRDRGFYGYTFGSGTRLTVV.

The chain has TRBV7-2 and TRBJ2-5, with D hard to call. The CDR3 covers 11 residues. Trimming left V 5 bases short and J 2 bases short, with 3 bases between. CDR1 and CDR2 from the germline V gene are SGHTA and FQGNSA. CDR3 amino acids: CASSIQETQYF. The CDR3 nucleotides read TGTGCCAGCAGCATACAAGAGACCCAGTACTTC.

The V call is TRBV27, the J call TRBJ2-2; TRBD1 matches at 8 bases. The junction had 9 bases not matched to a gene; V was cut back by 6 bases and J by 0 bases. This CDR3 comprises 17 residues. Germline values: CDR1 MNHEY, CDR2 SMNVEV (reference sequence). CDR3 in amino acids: CASSPGTGHANTGELFF. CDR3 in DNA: TGTGCCAGCAGCCCTGGGACAGGCCACGCGAACACCGGGGAGCTGTTTTTT.

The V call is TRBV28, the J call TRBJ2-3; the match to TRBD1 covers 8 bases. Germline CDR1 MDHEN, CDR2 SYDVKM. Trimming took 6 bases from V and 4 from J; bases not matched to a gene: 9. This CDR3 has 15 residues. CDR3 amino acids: CASSSPGGGPDTQYF. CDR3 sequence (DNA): TGTGCCAGCAGCTCACCAGGGGGCGGGCCAGATACGCAGTATTTT.

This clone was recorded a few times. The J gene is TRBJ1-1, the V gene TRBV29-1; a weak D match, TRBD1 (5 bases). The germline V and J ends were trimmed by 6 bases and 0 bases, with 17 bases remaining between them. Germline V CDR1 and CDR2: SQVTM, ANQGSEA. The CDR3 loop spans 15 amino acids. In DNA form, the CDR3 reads TGCAGCGTGGGGCCCCGTCTGACTCTGAACACTGAAGCTTTCTTT. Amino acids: CSVGPRLTLNTEAFF.

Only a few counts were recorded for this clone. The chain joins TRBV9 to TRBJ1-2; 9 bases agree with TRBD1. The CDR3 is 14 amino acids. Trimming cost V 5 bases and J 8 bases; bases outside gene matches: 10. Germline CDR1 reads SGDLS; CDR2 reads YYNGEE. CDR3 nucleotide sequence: TGTGCCAGCAGAGCCGAGGGGGGACAGGGCGGCTACACCTTC. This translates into CASRAEGGQGGYTF.

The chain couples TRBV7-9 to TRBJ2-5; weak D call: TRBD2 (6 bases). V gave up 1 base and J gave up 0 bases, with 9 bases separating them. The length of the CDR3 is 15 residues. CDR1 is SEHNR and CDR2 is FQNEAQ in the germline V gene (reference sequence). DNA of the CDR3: TGTGCCAGCAGCTTAGGGGAGGTTGACCAAGAGACCCAGTACTTC. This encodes CASSLGEVDQETQYF.

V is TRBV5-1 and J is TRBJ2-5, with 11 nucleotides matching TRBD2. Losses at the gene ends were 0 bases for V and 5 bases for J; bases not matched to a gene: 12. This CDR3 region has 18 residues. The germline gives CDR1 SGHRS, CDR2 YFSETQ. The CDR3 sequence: CASSLGLAGGPISETQYF. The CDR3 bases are TGCGCCAGCAGCTTGGGGCTAGCGGGAGGACCGATCTCGGAGACCCAGTACTTC. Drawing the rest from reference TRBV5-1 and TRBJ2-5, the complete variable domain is KAGVTQTPRYLIKTRGQQVTLSCSPISGHRSVSWYQQTPGQGLQFLFEYFSETQRNKGNFPGRFSGRQFSNSRSEMNVSTLELGDSALYLCASSLGLAGGPISETQYFGPGTRLLVL.

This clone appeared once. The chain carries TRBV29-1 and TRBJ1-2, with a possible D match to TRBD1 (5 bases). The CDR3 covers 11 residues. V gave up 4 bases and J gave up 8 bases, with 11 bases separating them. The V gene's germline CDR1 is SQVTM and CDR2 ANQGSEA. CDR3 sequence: CSVGDSKGYTF. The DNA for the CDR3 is TGCAGCGTTGGCGACAGCAAGGGCTACACCTTC.

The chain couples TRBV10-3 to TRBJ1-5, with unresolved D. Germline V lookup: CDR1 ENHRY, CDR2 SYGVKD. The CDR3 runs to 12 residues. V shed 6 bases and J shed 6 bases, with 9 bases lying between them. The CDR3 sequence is CAISRGSQPQHF. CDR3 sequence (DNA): TGTGCCATCAGCCGGGGATCTCAGCCCCAGCATTTT.

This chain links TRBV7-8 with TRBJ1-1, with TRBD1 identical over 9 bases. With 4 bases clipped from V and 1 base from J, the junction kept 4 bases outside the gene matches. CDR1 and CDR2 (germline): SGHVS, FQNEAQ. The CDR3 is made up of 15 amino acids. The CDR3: CASSSQGAANTEAFF. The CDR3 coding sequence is TGTGCCAGCAGCTCACAGGGGGCTGCGAACACTGAAGCTTTCTTT.

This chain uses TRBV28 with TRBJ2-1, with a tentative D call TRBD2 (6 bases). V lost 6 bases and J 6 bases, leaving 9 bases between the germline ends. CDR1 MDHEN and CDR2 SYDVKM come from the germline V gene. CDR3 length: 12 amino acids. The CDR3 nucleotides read TGTGCCAGCAGAGAGGGAGGCAATGAGCAGTTCTTC. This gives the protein CASREGGNEQFF.

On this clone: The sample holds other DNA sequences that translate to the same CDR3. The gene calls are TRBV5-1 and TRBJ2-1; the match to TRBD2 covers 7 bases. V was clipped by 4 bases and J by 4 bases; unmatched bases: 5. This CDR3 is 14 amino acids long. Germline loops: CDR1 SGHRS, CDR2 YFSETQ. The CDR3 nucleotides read TGCGCCAGCAGCCTCGGCGGGAGTTACAATGAGCAGTTCTTC. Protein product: CASSLGGSYNEQFF.

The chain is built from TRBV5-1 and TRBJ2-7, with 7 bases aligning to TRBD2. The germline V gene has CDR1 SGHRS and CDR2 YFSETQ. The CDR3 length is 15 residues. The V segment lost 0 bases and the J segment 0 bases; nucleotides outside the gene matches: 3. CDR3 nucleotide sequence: TGCGCCAGCAGCTTGGCTGCGGGAGTCTCCTACGAGCAGTACTTC. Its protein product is CASSLAAGVSYEQYF.

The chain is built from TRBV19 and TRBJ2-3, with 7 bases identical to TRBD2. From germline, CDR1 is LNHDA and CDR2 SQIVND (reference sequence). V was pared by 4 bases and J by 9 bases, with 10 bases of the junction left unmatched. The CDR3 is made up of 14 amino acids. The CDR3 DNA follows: TGTGCCAGTAGTACATCGTCAGGGAGGGAAACGCAGTATTTT. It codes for CASSTSSGRETQYF.

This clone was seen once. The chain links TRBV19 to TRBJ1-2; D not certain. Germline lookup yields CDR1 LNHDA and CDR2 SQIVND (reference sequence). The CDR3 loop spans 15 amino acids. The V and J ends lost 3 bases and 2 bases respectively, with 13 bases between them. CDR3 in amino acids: CASSIWEPANYGYTF. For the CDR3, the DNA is TGTGCCAGTAGTATTTGGGAGCCTGCAAACTATGGCTACACCTTC.